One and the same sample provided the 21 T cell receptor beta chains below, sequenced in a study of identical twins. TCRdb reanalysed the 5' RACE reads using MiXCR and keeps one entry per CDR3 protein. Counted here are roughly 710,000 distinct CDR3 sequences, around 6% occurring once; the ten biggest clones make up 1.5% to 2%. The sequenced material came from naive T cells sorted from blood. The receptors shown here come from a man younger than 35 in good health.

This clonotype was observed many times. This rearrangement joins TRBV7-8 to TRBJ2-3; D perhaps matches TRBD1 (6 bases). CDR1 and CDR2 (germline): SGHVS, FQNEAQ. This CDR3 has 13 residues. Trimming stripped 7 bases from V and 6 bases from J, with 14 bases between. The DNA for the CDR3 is TGTGCCAGCACAAACAGGGCCCCCGATACGCAGTATTTT. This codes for CASTNRAPDTQYF.

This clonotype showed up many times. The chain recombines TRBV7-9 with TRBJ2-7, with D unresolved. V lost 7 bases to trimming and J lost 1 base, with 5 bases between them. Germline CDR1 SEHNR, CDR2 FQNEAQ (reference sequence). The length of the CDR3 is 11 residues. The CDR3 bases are TGTGCCAGCACCCGATCCTACGAGCAGTACTTC. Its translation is CASTRSYEQYF. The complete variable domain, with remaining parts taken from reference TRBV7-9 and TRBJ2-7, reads DTGVSQNPRHKITKRGQNVTFRCDPISEHNRLYWYRQTLGQGPEFLTYFQNEAQLEKSRLLSDRFSAERPKGSFSTLEIQRTEQGDSAMYLCASTRSYEQYFGPGTRLTVT.

DNA of the CDR3: TGCGCCAGCAGCTTCCGGCGGGAGTATCTCCAAGAGACCCAGTACTTC. Encoded protein: CASSFRREYLQETQYF. The chain recombines TRBV5-1 with TRBJ2-5, with 7 positions matching TRBD2. V was pared by 2 bases and J by 1 base, with 8 bases of the junction left unmatched. There are 16 residues in the CDR3. CDR1 and CDR2 (germline): SGHRS, YFSETQ.

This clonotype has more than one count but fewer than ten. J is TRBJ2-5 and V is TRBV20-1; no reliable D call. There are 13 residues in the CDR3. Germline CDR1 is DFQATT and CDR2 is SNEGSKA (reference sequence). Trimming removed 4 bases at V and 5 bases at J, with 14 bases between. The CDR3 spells CSATAVVRETQYF. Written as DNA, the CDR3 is TGCAGTGCTACCGCCGTCGTAAGGGAGACCCAGTACTTC.

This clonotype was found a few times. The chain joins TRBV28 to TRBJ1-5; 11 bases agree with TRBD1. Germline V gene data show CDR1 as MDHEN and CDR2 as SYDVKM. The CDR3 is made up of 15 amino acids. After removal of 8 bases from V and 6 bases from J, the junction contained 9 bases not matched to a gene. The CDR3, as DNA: TGTGCCAGCCATCGGCGGACAGGGGGCGGTCAGCCCCAGCATTTT. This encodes CASHRRTGGGQPQHF.

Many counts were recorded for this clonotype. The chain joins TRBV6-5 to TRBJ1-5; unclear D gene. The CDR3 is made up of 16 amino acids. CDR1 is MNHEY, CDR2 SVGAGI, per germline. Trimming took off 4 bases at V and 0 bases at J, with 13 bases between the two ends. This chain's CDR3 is CASSFTQPFSNQPQHF. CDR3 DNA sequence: TGTGCCAGCAGTTTCACACAGCCCTTTAGCAATCAGCCCCAGCATTTT.

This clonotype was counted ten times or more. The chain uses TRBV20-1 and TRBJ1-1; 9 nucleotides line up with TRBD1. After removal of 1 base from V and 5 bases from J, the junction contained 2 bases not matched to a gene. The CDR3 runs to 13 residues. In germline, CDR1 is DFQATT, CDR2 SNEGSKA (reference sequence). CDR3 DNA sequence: TGCAGTGCTAGAGGGACAGGGGATACTGAAGCTTTCTTT. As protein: CSARGTGDTEAFF.

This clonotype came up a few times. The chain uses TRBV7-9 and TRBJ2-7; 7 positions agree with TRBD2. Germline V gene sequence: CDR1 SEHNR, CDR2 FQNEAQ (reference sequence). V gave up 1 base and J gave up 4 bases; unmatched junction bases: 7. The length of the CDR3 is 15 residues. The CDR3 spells CASSLEAGALYEQYF. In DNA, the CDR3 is TGTGCCAGCAGCTTAGAGGCGGGAGCCCTATACGAGCAGTACTTC.

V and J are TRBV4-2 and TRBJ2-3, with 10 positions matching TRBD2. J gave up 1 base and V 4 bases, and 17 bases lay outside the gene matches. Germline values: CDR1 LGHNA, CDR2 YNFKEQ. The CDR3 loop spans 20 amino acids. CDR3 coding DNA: TGTGCCAGCAGCCGATCCTCCCGAGCGGGAGGGCCTATTGGCACAGATACGCAGTATTTT. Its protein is CASSRSSRAGGPIGTDTQYF.

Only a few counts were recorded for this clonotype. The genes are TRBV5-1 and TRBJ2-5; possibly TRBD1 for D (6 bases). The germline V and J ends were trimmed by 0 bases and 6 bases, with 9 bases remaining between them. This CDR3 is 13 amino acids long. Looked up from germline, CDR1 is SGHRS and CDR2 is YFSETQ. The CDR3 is CASSLDRAQTQYF. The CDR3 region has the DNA TGCGCCAGCAGCTTGGACAGGGCGCAGACCCAGTACTTC.

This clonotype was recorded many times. The CDR3 nucleotides are TGTGCCACCAGTGATTCACCATACCAGGGGGCTCACACCGGGGAGCTGTTTTTT. This gives the protein CATSDSPYQGAHTGELFF. This chain uses TRBV24-1 with TRBJ2-2, with 8 bases matching TRBD1. The ends lost 2 bases at V and 3 bases at J; junction bases unmatched: 10. The CDR3 totals 18 residues. CDR1 is KGHDR, CDR2 SFDVKD, per germline.

The CDR3 nucleotides read TGCGCCAGCAGCCCAATAAATAAACGACCGCAGCGAGACGAGCAGTACGTC. Amino acid sequence: CASSPINKRPQRDEQYV. The gene calls are TRBV5-1 and TRBJ2-7; D is uncertain. The CDR3 consists of 17 residues. V gave up 4 bases and J gave up 5 bases, with 25 bases separating them. Germline-derived CDR1 and CDR2 are SGHRS and YFSETQ.

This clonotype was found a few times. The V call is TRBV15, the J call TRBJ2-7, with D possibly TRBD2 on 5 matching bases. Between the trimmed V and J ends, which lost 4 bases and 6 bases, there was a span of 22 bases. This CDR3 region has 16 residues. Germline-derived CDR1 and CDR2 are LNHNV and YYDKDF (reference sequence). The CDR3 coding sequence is TGTGCCACCAGCATTTCGACGGGGTCCTATATCCGCGAGCAGTACTTC. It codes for CATSISTGSYIREQYF.

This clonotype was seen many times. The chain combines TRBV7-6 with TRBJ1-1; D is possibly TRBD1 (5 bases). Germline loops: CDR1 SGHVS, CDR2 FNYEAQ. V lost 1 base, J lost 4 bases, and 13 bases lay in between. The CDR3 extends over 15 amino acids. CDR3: CASSLDWGPTTEAFF. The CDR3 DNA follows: TGTGCCAGCAGCTTAGACTGGGGCCCCACCACTGAAGCTTTCTTT.

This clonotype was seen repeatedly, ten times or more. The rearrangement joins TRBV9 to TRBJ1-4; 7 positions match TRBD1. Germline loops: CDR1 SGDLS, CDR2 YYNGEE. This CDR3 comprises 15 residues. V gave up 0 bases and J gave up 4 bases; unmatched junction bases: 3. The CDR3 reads CASSVGDRNNEKLFF. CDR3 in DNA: TGTGCCAGCAGCGTAGGGGACAGAAATAATGAAAAACTGTTTTTT.

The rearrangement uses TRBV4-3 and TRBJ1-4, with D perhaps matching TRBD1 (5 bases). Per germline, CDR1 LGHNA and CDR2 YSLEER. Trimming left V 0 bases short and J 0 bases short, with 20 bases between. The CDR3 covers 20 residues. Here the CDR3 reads CASSQEWRKRGYATNEKLFF. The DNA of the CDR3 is TGCGCCAGCAGCCAAGAGTGGAGAAAAAGGGGCTATGCAACTAATGAAAAACTGTTTTTT.

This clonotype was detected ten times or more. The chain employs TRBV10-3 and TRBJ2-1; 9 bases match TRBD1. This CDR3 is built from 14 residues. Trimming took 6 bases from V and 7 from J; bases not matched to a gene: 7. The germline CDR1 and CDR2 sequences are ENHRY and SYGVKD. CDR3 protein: CAIRPGTGRNEQFF. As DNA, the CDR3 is TGTGCCATCAGGCCCGGGACAGGGAGGAATGAGCAGTTCTTC.

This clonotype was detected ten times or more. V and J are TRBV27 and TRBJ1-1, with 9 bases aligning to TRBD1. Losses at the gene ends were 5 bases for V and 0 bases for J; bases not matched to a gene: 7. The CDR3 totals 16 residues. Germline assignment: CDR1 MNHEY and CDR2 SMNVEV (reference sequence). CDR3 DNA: TGTGCCAGCAGTCTACAAAGGACAGGGGTGAACACTGAAGCTTTCTTT. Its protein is CASSLQRTGVNTEAFF.

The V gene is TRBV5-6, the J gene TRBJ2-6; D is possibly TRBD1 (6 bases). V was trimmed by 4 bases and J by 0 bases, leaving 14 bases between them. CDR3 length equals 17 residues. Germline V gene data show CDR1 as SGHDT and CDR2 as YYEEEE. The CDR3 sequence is CASSPPGQISGANVLTF. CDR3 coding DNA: TGTGCCAGCAGCCCACCGGGACAAATCTCTGGGGCCAACGTCCTGACTTTC.

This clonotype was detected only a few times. The CDR3 region has the DNA TGTGCCAGCAGTCTCCCGGGGGGGTCCTACGAGCAGTACGTC. Its protein product is CASSLPGGSYEQYV. The chain is built from TRBV6-1 and TRBJ2-7, with 8 bases fitting TRBD2. Germline V gene data show CDR1 as MNHNS and CDR2 as SASEGT. The junction had 4 bases not matched to a gene; V was cut back by 5 bases and J by 1 base. This CDR3 is 14 amino acids long.

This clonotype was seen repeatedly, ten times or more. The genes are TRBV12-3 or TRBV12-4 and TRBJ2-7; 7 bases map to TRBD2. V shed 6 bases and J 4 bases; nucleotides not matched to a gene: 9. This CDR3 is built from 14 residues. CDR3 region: CASSLSGTTYEQYV. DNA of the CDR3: TGTGCCAGCAGCCTGTCCGGGACTACTTACGAGCAGTACGTC.